This T cell receptor beta chain was identified during a study of shared clonotypes between healthy human individuals. The sample holds one count of this clone. Its antigen remains unidentified. Only in-frame clones appear in the TCRdb table, and some are missing; sequencing was by immunoSEQ multiplex PCR. The data hold approximately 2.5 million clones, with 85% to 95% observed a single time. Notes on the study in general: Shared clonotypes across all four donors exceeded non-shared ones in generation probability. Shared clonotypes: approximately 4.5% naive CD4, about 3.5% naive CD8, less than 2.5% memory CD4, 0.4% to 0.45% memory CD8.

CDR1 and CDR2 (germline): SGHRS, YFSETQ. After removal of 4 bases from V and 4 bases from J, the junction contained 8 bases not matched to a gene. The CDR3 loop spans 16 amino acids. Memory CD4+ cells were the fraction left after CD45RA+ naive selection. The V gene is TRBV5-1, the J gene TRBJ2-5, with 12 bases identical to TRBD1. The receptor was derived from a man between 18 and 35 years old in good health. Sequencing was carried out using naive CD4+ T cells sorted from blood. The sample's subset: CD45RA+ positively selected. CDR3: CASSPGGTGGGETQYF. CDR3 sequence (DNA): TGCGCCAGCAGCCCGGGAGGGACAGGGGGCGGAGAGACCCAGTACTTC.